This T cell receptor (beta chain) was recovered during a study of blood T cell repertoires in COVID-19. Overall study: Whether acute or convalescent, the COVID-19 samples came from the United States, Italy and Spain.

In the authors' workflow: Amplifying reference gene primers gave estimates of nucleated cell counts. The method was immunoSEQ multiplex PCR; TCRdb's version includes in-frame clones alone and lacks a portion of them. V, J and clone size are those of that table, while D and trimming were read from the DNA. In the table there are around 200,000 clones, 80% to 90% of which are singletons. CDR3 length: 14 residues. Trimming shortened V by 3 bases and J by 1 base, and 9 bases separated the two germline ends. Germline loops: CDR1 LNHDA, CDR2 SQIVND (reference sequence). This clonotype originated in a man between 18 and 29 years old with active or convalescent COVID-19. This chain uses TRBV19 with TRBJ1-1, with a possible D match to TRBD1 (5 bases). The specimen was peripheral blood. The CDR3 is CASSIIGGNTEAFF. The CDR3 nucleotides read TGTGCCAGTAGTATTATCGGGGGGAACACTGAAGCTTTCTTT.